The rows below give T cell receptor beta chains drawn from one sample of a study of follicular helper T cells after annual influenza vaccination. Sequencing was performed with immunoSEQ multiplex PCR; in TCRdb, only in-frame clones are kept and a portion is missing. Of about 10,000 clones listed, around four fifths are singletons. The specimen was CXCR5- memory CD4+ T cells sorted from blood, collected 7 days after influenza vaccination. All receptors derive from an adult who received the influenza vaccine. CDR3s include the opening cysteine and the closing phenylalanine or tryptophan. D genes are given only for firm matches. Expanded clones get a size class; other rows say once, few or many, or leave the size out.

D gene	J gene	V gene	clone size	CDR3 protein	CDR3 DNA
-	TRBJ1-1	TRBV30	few	CAWSRDIEAFF	TGTGCCTGGAGTCGGGACATTGAAGCTTTCTTT
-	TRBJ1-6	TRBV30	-	CAWSVPFAYNSPLHF	TGTGCCTGGAGTGTACCTTTCGCCTATAATTCACCCCTCCACTTT
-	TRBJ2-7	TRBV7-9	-	CASSLDRSTPMAYEQYF	TGTGCCAGCAGCTTAGATCGGTCGACACCTATGGCCTACGAGCAGTACTTC
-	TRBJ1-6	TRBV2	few	CASEAGNSPLHF	TGTGCCAGCGAGGCAGGCAATTCACCCCTCCACTTT
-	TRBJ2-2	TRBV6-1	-	CASRNIGTGTGELFF	TGTGCCAGCAGGAACATCGGGACGGGAACCGGGGAGCTGTTTTTT
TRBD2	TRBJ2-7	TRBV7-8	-	CASSQGLLTYEQYF	TGTGCCAGCAGCCAGGGACTATTAACCTACGAGCAGTACTTC
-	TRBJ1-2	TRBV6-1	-	CASSEEPVSSGYTF	TGTGCCAGCAGTGAAGAGCCAGTCTCTAGTGGCTACACCTTC
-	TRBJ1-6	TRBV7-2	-	CASRLNFPLGSPLHF	TGTGCCAGCAGGTTAAACTTCCCCTTGGGATCACCCCTCCACTTT
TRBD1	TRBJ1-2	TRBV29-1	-	CSVVPGTGGYGYTF	TGCAGCGTCGTGCCCGGGACAGGGGGGTATGGCTACACCTTC
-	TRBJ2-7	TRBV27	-	CASSLKPTEAYEQYF	TGTGCCAGCAGTTTAAAACCGACAGAAGCCTACGAGCAGTACTTC
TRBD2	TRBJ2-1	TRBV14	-	CASSQEEGLAGYYNEQFF	TGTGCCAGCAGCCAAGAGGAAGGACTAGCGGGGTACTACAATGAGCAGTTCTTC
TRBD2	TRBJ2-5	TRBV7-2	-	CASRAGTSGGLQETQYF	TGTGCCAGCAGGGCCGGGACTAGCGGGGGCCTCCAAGAGACCCAGTACTTC
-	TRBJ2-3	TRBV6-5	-	CASSYSVSPSTDTQYF	TGTGCCAGCAGTTACAGTGTCAGCCCTAGCACAGATACGCAGTATTTT
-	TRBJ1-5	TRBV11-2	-	CTSSLGGRGNQPQHF	TGTACCAGCAGCTTAGGGGGACGGGGCAATCAGCCCCAGCATTTT
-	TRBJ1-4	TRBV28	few	CASSLSAGDEKLFF	TGTGCCAGCAGTTTGAGTGCAGGGGATGAAAAACTGTTTTTT
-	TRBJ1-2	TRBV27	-	CASSVRLNYGYTF	TGTGCCAGCAGTGTCAGACTTAACTATGGCTACACCTTC
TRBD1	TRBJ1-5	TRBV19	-	CASSTGQGNQPQHF	TGTGCCAGTAGTACCGGACAGGGGAATCAGCCCCAGCATTTT
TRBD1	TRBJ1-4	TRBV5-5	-	CASSLTRTGANEKLFF	TGTGCCAGCAGCTTAACTCGGACAGGGGCTAATGAAAAACTGTTTTTT
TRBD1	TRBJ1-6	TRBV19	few	CASSTPSGTVLHF	TGTGCCAGTAGTACTCCGTCCGGGACAGTTCTCCACTTT
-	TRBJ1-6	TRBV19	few	CASSIAGGRRDSPLHF	TGTGCCAGTAGTATAGCGGGGGGGCGCCGGGATTCACCCCTCCACTTT
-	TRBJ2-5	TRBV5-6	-	CASSLKRGSGETQYF	TGTGCCAGCAGCTTGAAAAGGGGGAGTGGGGAGACCCAGTACTTC
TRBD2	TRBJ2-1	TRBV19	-	CASSKSWRGRYNEQFF	TGTGCCAGTAGTAAATCTTGGCGGGGGAGATACAATGAGCAGTTCTTC
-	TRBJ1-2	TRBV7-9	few	CASSLEAGAYGYTF	TGTGCCAGCAGCTTAGAGGCAGGTGCCTATGGCTACACCTTC
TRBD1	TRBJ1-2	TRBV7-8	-	CASSGRGQGPKGGYTF	TGTGCCAGCAGTGGTCGTGGACAGGGGCCAAAAGGAGGCTACACCTTC
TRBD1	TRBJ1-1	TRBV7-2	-	CASADSQGANTEAFF	TGTGCCAGCGCGGACTCACAGGGGGCGAACACTGAAGCTTTCTTT
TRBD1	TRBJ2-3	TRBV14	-	CASSSTGGTDTQYF	TGTGCCAGCAGTTCTACAGGGGGCACAGATACGCAGTATTTT
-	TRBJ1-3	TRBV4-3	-	CASSQKPPSSSGNTIYF	TGCGCCAGCAGCCAAAAACCCCCTTCAAGCTCTGGAAACACCATATATTTT
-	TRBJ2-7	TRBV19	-	CASSRGYEQYF	TGTGCCAGTAGTAGGGGATACGAGCAGTACTTC
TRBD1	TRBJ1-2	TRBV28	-	CASSSPPGQGVSNYGYTF	TGTGCCAGCAGTTCACCCCCGGGACAGGGAGTGTCTAACTATGGCTACACCTTC
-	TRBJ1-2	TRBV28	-	CASSEQGLYNYGYTF	TGTGCCAGCAGTGAACAGGGTTTGTATAACTATGGCTACACCTTC
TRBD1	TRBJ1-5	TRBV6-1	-	CASRGTGNQPQHF	TGTGCCAGCAGGGGGACAGGCAATCAGCCCCAGCATTTT
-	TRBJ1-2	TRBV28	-	CASSFGQPNYGYTF	TGTGCCAGCAGTTTCGGACAACCAAACTATGGCTACACCTTC
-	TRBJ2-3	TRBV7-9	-	CASSLGIGGTDTQYF	TGTGCCAGCAGCTTAGGTATAGGGGGCACAGATACGCAGTATTTT
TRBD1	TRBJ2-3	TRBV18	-	CASSQGQVTDTQYF	TGTGCCAGCTCACAGGGACAGGTCACAGATACGCAGTATTTT
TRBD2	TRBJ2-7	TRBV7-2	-	CASSLVGASGGFWEQYF	TGTGCCAGCAGCTTAGTGGGAGCTAGCGGGGGCTTTTGGGAGCAGTACTTC
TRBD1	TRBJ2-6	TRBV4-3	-	CASSQGQGPYSGANVLTF	TGCGCCAGCAGCCAGGGACAGGGACCTTACTCTGGGGCCAACGTCCTGACTTTC
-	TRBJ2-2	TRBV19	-	CASTPLEGDTGELFF	TGTGCCAGTACCCCACTAGAGGGGGACACCGGGGAGCTGTTTTTT
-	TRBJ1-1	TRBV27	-	CASSLSMNTEAFF	TGTGCCAGCAGTTTATCGATGAACACTGAAGCTTTCTTT
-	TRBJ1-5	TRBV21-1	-	CASSGEDRDSNQPQHF	TGTGCCAGCAGCGGAGAGGACAGGGATAGCAATCAGCCCCAGCATTTT
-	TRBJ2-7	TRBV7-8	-	CASSLVPGAYEQYF	TGTGCCAGCAGCTTAGTTCCTGGGGCCTACGAGCAGTACTTC